What follows are 25 T cell receptor beta chains derived from one specimen sequenced in a study of CD4+ T cells in melanoma. Sequencing was performed with immunoSEQ multiplex PCR; in TCRdb, only in-frame clones are kept and a portion is missing. The sample consists of about 4,900 clones, about two thirds of them appearing once. The sample was cells from a culture (not recorded whether cultured in vitro). The receptors stem from a human donor with melanoma.

V and J are TRBV10-3 and TRBJ1-1; tentatively, D is TRBD1 (5 bases). Germline CDR1 and CDR2: ENHRY and SYGVKD. Trimming removed 4 bases at V and 3 bases at J, with 15 bases between. The CDR3 is made up of 15 amino acids. The CDR3 loop is CAISVGATAYTEAFF. Here the CDR3 DNA reads TGTGCCATCAGTGTTGGGGCGACAGCATACACTGAAGCTTTCTTT.

The gene calls are TRBV19 and TRBJ1-5, with D unclear. This CDR3 is 13 amino acids long. Germline V gives CDR1 LNHDA, CDR2 SQIVND (reference sequence). The V end lost 3 bases, the J end lost 7 bases, and 10 bases lay between the germline ends. The CDR3 here is CASSMAIRQPQHF. The CDR3 nucleotides read TGTGCCAGTAGTATGGCTATTAGGCAGCCCCAGCATTTT. The variable domain in full, with the rest retrieved from reference TRBV19 and TRBJ1-5, is DGGITQSPKYLFRKEGQNVTLSCEQNLNHDAMYWYRQDPGQGLRLIYYSQIVNDFQKGDIAEGYSVSREKKESFPLTVTSAQKNPTAFYLCASSMAIRQPQHFGDGTRLSIL.

The CDR3 nucleotides are TGTGCCAGTAGTATAGCCGGGGAGCTGTTTTTT. It specifies CASSIAGELFF. J is TRBJ2-2 and V is TRBV19; D gene ambiguous. Deletions cut 1 base from V and 6 bases from J, with 0 bases between. CDR1 is LNHDA and CDR2 is SQIVND in the germline V gene (reference sequence). The CDR3 totals 11 residues.

The gene calls are TRBV27 and TRBJ1-1; D is uncertain. Trimming cost V 2 bases and J 5 bases, with 9 bases left between them. Germline-derived CDR1 and CDR2 are MNHEY and SMNVEV (reference sequence). The CDR3 runs to 13 residues. CDR3 in DNA: TGTGCCAGCAGTTTACGGAGGGTAACTGAAGCTTTCTTT. Translating gives CASSLRRVTEAFF.

By proportion, this clone is medium-sized (0.01 to 0.1%). The rearrangement links TRBV11-1 to TRBJ1-2, with 7 bases identical to TRBD1. V was clipped by 6 bases and J by 4 bases; unmatched bases: 8. The CDR3 runs 14 residues. Germline V gene sequence: CDR1 SGHAT, CDR2 FQDESV (reference sequence). The CDR3 DNA sequence: TGTGCCAGCAGTCCTGACAGGGATGCCTATGGCTACACCTTC. Translation gives CASSPDRDAYGYTF.

This clone was detected only a few times. The chain uses TRBV11-1 and TRBJ1-3, with D maybe TRBD1 (6 bases). The CDR3 extends over 16 amino acids. Trimming shortened V by 5 bases and J by 4 bases, and 18 bases separated the two germline ends. Germline CDR1 is SGHAT and CDR2 is FQDESV (reference sequence). This CDR3 is CASSTTGRGRGNTIYF. In DNA, the CDR3 is TGTGCCAGCAGCACGACAGGACGTGGGAGAGGAAACACCATATATTTT.

The genes are TRBV7-2 and TRBJ1-1; D is unclear. The CDR3 is 10 residues long. V lost 5 bases and J lost 8, with 6 bases in between. CDR1 is SGHTA and CDR2 is FQGNSA in the germline V gene. The CDR3 DNA sequence: TGTGCCAGCAGCCCCCCAGAAGCTTTCTTT. Protein sequence: CASSPPEAFF. Based on the CDR3 plus reference TRBV7-2 and TRBJ1-1, the full variable domain is GAGVSQSPSNKVTEKGKDVELRCDPISGHTALYWYRQSLGQGLEFLIYFQGNSAPDKSGLPSDRFSAERTGGSVSTLTIQRTQQEDSAVYLCASSPPEAFFGQGTRLTVV.

The J gene is TRBJ1-1, the V gene TRBV19, with a weak D call TRBD1 (6 bases). Germline loops: CDR1 LNHDA, CDR2 SQIVND (reference sequence). Trimming cost V 4 bases and J 4 bases, with 19 bases left between them. The CDR3 is 16 amino acids. For the CDR3, the DNA is TGTGCCAGTAGTACCCCGATTGGCAGGGGAGGCACTGAAGCTTTCTTT. Amino acid sequence: CASSTPIGRGGTEAFF.

This clone was picked up one time. This rearrangement joins TRBV9 to TRBJ2-1, with 8 bases matching TRBD1. V was clipped by 4 bases and J by 8 bases; unmatched bases: 8. The germline V gene encodes CDR1 SGDLS and CDR2 YYNGEE. The CDR3 runs 14 residues. CDR3 nucleotide sequence: TGTGCCAGCAGCTCACGGACAGGGTGGGATGAGCAGTTCTTC. Its translation is CASSSRTGWDEQFF.

The chain joins TRBV14 to TRBJ1-6; possibly TRBD1 for D (6 bases). From germline, CDR1 is SGHDN and CDR2 FVKESK. Trimming removed 5 bases from V and 0 bases from J, with 11 bases in between. This CDR3 is built from 16 residues. CDR3 in DNA: TGTGCCAGCAGCAAAGGGGGGTCCTCCTATAATTCACCCCTCCACTTT. Protein sequence: CASSKGGSSYNSPLHF.

The CDR3 region has the DNA TGTGCCAGCAGCTCCTTAGATACGCAGTATTTT. This gives the protein CASSSLDTQYF. The chain carries TRBV5-8 and TRBJ2-3; D uncertain. Germline CDR1 is SGHTS and CDR2 is YDEGEE. CDR3 length: 11 amino acids. The germline V and J ends were trimmed by 3 bases and 5 bases, with 4 bases remaining between them.

This chain links TRBV27 with TRBJ2-2; 8 positions match TRBD1. With V trimmed by 3 bases and J by 7 bases, 4 bases remained unmatched. This CDR3 contains 14 residues. CDR1 MNHEY and CDR2 SMNVEV come from the germline V gene (reference sequence). CDR3 coding DNA: TGTGCCAGCAGTTTCCCAGGGGGCCACGGGGAGCTGTTTTTT. It encodes CASSFPGGHGELFF.

The rearrangement uses TRBV11-2 and TRBJ1-2; TRBD1 matches 9 bases. The germline V gene has CDR1 SGHAT and CDR2 FQNNGV. Germline trimming cut 5 bases from V and 8 bases from J; bases unmatched to any gene: 6. The CDR3 has 13 amino acids. The CDR3 region has the DNA TGTGCCAGCAGCGCGGGACAGGGATACGGCTACACCTTC. Protein sequence: CASSAGQGYGYTF.

The rearrangement links TRBV6-1 to TRBJ1-1; possibly TRBD1 for D (5 bases). Germline values: CDR1 MNHNS, CDR2 SASEGT. Trimming cost V 2 bases and J 5 bases, with 12 bases left between them. This CDR3 spans 14 amino acids. The CDR3 loop is CASSEYRGSTEAFF. Here the CDR3 DNA reads TGTGCCAGCAGTGAATATCGGGGCAGTACTGAAGCTTTCTTT.

This sequence joins TRBV6-6 and TRBJ2-1; 7 bases agree with TRBD2. The CDR3 sequence is 15 residues long. Germline assignment: CDR1 MNHNY and CDR2 SVGAGI (reference sequence). V trimming: 5 bases; J trimming: 3 bases; junction bases outside the gene matches: 7. CDR3 nucleotides: TGTGCCAGCAGTCGATCTAGCGGACTCTACAATGAGCAGTTCTTC. It encodes CASSRSSGLYNEQFF.

This clone qualifies as medium-sized. This rearrangement joins TRBV4-1 to TRBJ1-1, with 12 bases that match TRBD1. The ends lost 6 bases at V and 3 bases at J; junction bases unmatched: 8. There are 16 residues in the CDR3. In germline, CDR1 is MGHRA, CDR2 YSYEKL. The CDR3 DNA sequence: TGCGCCAGCAGTCCCGGGACAGGGGGCTGGGACACTGAAGCTTTCTTT. Amino acids: CASSPGTGGWDTEAFF.

The J gene is TRBJ2-4, the V gene TRBV10-1; 8 bases align to TRBD1. CDR1 WNHNN and CDR2 SYGVQD come from the germline V gene (reference sequence). Losses at the gene ends were 8 bases for V and 0 bases for J; bases not matched to a gene: 9. CDR3 length: 16 amino acids. CDR3 nucleotides: TGCGCCAGCGGGAAAGACAGGGGTCTAGCCAAAAACATTCAGTACTTC. It is translated as CASGKDRGLAKNIQYF.

This clone was seen a handful of times. The chain links TRBV18 to TRBJ1-2, with D tentatively TRBD1 (5 bases). The CDR3 loop spans 16 amino acids. V dropped 0 bases and J dropped 2 bases, with 13 bases sitting between them. Per germline, CDR1 KGHSH and CDR2 LQKENI. The CDR3: CASSPPVPGLNYGYTF. CDR3 nucleotide sequence: TGTGCCAGCTCACCACCTGTGCCGGGGCTGAACTATGGCTACACCTTC.

The chain couples TRBV11-2 to TRBJ2-2; tentatively, D is TRBD2 (5 bases). Trimming pared 5 bases from V and 6 bases from J, leaving 10 bases between. CDR1 SGHAT and CDR2 FQNNGV come from the germline V gene. The CDR3 has 13 amino acids. The CDR3 DNA sequence: TGTGCCAGCAGCCGCGGGCACCCCGGGGAGCTGTTTTTT. Translated, it gives CASSRGHPGELFF.

This clone showed up just once. The chain couples TRBV11-2 to TRBJ1-6; D not resolved. V lost 4 bases and J 11 bases, leaving 9 bases between the germline ends. Germline lookup yields CDR1 SGHAT and CDR2 FQNNGV. The CDR3 covers 12 residues. The CDR3 protein is CASSSEQAPLHF. The CDR3 DNA follows: TGTGCCAGCAGCTCTGAGCAGGCACCCCTCCACTTT.

This chain links TRBV18 with TRBJ2-4; D unclear. In germline, CDR1 is KGHSH, CDR2 LQKENI. The CDR3 is 15 amino acids. V was shortened by 2 bases and J by 1 base, with 9 bases between the two germline ends. The CDR3 sequence is CASSPENGAKNIQYF. The CDR3 DNA reads TGTGCCAGCTCACCAGAGAATGGGGCCAAAAACATTCAGTACTTC. The full variable domain, completed using reference TRBV18 and TRBJ2-4, is NAGVMQNPRHLVRRRGQEARLRCSPMKGHSHVYWYRQLPEEGLKFMVYLQKENIIDESGMPKERFSAEFPKEGPSILRIQQVVRGDSAAYFCASSPENGAKNIQYFGAGTRLSVL.

The gene calls are TRBV6-1 and TRBJ1-5; D perhaps matches TRBD1 (6 bases). V gave up 2 bases and J gave up 6 bases, with 11 bases separating them. Germline lookup yields CDR1 MNHNS and CDR2 SASEGT. This CDR3 comprises 14 residues. DNA for the CDR3: TGTGCCAGCAGTGAACACAGGGAGGGTCAGCCCCAGCATTTT. Translating it yields CASSEHREGQPQHF.

The chain carries TRBV7-9 and TRBJ1-1; perhaps TRBD1 as D (6 bases). From germline, CDR1 is SEHNR and CDR2 FQNEAQ (reference sequence). The CDR3 length is 16 residues. Trimming shortened V by 5 bases and J by 2 bases, and 18 bases separated the two germline ends. Here the CDR3 reads CASSRAGQTVNTEAFF. Written as DNA, the CDR3 is TGTGCCAGCAGCCGCGCGGGACAAACAGTTAACACTGAAGCTTTCTTT.

This clone came up once. The V and J genes are TRBV4-3 and TRBJ1-2, with D perhaps matching TRBD1 (6 bases). The CDR3 is 14 residues long. CDR1 LGHNA and CDR2 YSLEER come from the germline V gene. With 4 bases removed from V and 6 bases from J, the gap between germline ends came to 15 bases. The CDR3 loop is CASSLQGSIDGYTF. The CDR3 region has the DNA TGCGCCAGCAGCCTTCAGGGGTCCATAGATGGCTACACCTTC.

This clone is labeled as medium-sized. The chain carries TRBV5-6 and TRBJ2-1; D tentatively fits TRBD1 or TRBD2 (5 bases each). Between the trimmed V and J ends, which lost 0 bases and 4 bases, there was a span of 11 bases. The CDR3 consists of 15 residues. Germline lookup yields CDR1 SGHDT and CDR2 YYEEEE. The CDR3 sequence: CASSLGGTTYNEQFF. In DNA, the CDR3 is TGTGCCAGCAGCTTGGGGGGGACCACGTACAATGAGCAGTTCTTC.